Following are 13 T cell receptor beta chains from one sample sequenced in a study of chemoradiotherapy in HPV16-positive cancers. The repertoire was sequenced with immunoSEQ multiplex PCR; TCRdb's copy has only in-frame clones and lacks some. The table lists tens of thousands of clones, about 88% of them singletons. The sample here was blood, taken from a patient who underwent chemoradiotherapy. The source is a human donor with HPV-associated anogenital cancer.

This chain links TRBV11-1 with TRBJ2-1; 7 positions match TRBD1. The CDR3 has 15 residues. Germline V CDR1 and CDR2: SGHAT, FQDESV (reference sequence). Trimming took 5 bases from V and 4 from J; bases not matched to a gene: 8. DNA of the CDR3: TGTGCCAGCAGCACGACAGGGATCCCTTACAATGAGCAGTTCTTC. The encoded protein is CASSTTGIPYNEQFF. Drawing the rest from reference TRBV11-1 and TRBJ2-1, the complete variable domain is EAEVAQSPRYKITEKSQAVAFWCDPISGHATLYWYRQILGQGPELLVQFQDESVVDDSQLPKDRFSAERLKGVDSTLKIQPAELGDSAMYLCASSTTGIPYNEQFFGPGTRLTVL.

V is TRBV7-8 and J is TRBJ2-5; 11 nucleotides align to TRBD2. The CDR3 has 14 residues. The V gene end was trimmed by 4 bases and the J gene end by 4 bases; junction bases not matched to a gene: 2. In germline, CDR1 is SGHVS, CDR2 FQNEAQ. CDR3 in amino acids: CASSWLAGGETQYF. The CDR3 DNA follows: TGTGCCAGCAGCTGGCTAGCGGGGGGAGAGACCCAGTACTTC.

The rearrangement links TRBV7-7 to TRBJ2-5, with TRBD2 matching over 10 bases. Germline loops: CDR1 SSHAT, CDR2 FNYEAQ (reference sequence). Trimming cost V 0 bases and J 4 bases; bases outside gene matches: 8. The CDR3 runs to 17 residues. This CDR3 reads CASSLAPGLAATETQYF. CDR3 in DNA: TGTGCCAGCAGCTTAGCGCCCGGACTAGCGGCTACAGAGACCCAGTACTTC.

This chain's CDR3 is CAISERTGVLTSSGANVLTF. The CDR3 nucleotides read TGTGCCATCAGTGAGAGGACAGGGGTCCTTACAAGCTCTGGGGCCAACGTCCTGACTTTC. The V call is TRBV10-3, the J call TRBJ2-6; 9 nucleotides match TRBD1. With 2 bases clipped from V and 0 bases from J, the junction kept 11 bases outside the gene matches. The CDR3 contains 20 residues. Germline values: CDR1 ENHRY, CDR2 SYGVKD.

This clone was detected once. The V gene is TRBV2, the J gene TRBJ1-6, with 9 bases lining up with TRBD1. Trimming cost V 8 bases and J 13 bases; bases outside gene matches: 12. Germline CDR1 reads SNHLY; CDR2 reads FYNNEI. The CDR3 has 14 residues. DNA of the CDR3: TGTGCCAGCGCCCCCGGGACAGGGCCTATCCCCCTCCACTTT. Translation gives CASAPGTGPIPLHF.

The chain carries TRBV10-3 and TRBJ1-1; TRBD1 might be the D (5 bases). Germline loops: CDR1 ENHRY, CDR2 SYGVKD. V was cut by 0 bases and J by 10 bases, with 15 bases left in between. CDR3 size: 14 residues. CDR3 DNA sequence: TGTGCCATCAGTGAGTCCCCCGGGAGAGGGGCAGCTTTCTTT. Translated, it gives CAISESPGRGAAFF.

The CDR3 reads CASSLGGVGTGELFF. CDR3 DNA sequence: TGTGCCAGCAGCTTAGGCGGCGTCGGCACCGGGGAGCTGTTTTTT. The chain recombines TRBV7-9 with TRBJ2-2; D is undetermined. The V end lost 1 base, the J end lost 4 bases, and 10 bases lay between the germline ends. Germline V gene lookup returns CDR1 SEHNR and CDR2 FQNEAQ (reference sequence). CDR3 length: 15 residues.

The genes are TRBV27 and TRBJ1-2; 8 bases match TRBD1. This CDR3 is built from 15 residues. Germline lookup yields CDR1 MNHEY and CDR2 SMNVEV (reference sequence). The V segment lost 6 bases and the J segment 4 bases; nucleotides outside the gene matches: 10. CDR3 amino acids: CASSSAGGGVYGYTF. The CDR3 bases are TGTGCCAGCAGCTCCGCAGGGGGCGGCGTCTATGGCTACACCTTC.

Sample share makes this clone medium-sized. The V gene is TRBV6-1, the J gene TRBJ2-1; no firm D call. There are 12 residues in the CDR3. Trimming shortened V by 8 bases and J by 5 bases, and 10 bases separated the two germline ends. Germline V gene lookup returns CDR1 MNHNS and CDR2 SASEGT. The CDR3 spells CASSPRNNEQFF. CDR3 DNA sequence: TGTGCCAGCTCCCCCCGCAACAATGAGCAGTTCTTC.

The chain employs TRBV5-4 and TRBJ1-2, with 9 nucleotides matching TRBD1. Looked up from germline, CDR1 is SGHNT and CDR2 is YYREEE (reference sequence). The V segment lost 5 bases and the J segment 2 bases; nucleotides outside the gene matches: 13. The CDR3 is 17 residues long. The CDR3: CASRPGTGTLSNYGYTF. As DNA, the CDR3 is TGTGCCAGCAGACCCGGGACAGGGACCTTGTCCAACTATGGCTACACCTTC.

The chain has TRBV5-1 and TRBJ2-7, with 7 bases that match TRBD1. This CDR3 is 14 amino acids long. CDR1 and CDR2 from the germline V gene are SGHRS and YFSETQ. The V and J ends lost 4 bases and 1 base, in that order; junction bases with no gene match: 5. The CDR3 here is CASSPGQWSYEQYF. CDR3 DNA: TGCGCCAGCAGCCCGGGACAGTGGTCCTACGAGCAGTACTTC.

The chain employs TRBV25-1 and TRBJ1-4; tentatively, D is TRBD1 (5 bases). The CDR3 has 15 residues. V lost 4 bases, J lost 5 bases, and 14 bases lay in between. Germline V gene sequence: CDR1 MGHDK, CDR2 SYGVNS. The CDR3 sequence is CASSVVGPSNEKLFF. CDR3 in DNA: TGTGCCAGCAGTGTCGTGGGACCGTCGAATGAAAAACTGTTTTTT.

This sequence joins TRBV11-2 and TRBJ2-3; TRBD1 is a possible D gene (5 bases). The V end was cut by 6 bases, the J end by 13 bases, with 17 bases between. The germline CDR1 and CDR2 sequences are SGHAT and FQNNGV. This CDR3 contains 12 residues. The CDR3 region is CASRPTQGSKYF. For the CDR3, the DNA is TGTGCCAGCAGACCTACGCAGGGATCGAAGTATTTT.